This T cell receptor beta chain was identified in a study of CD8+CD57+ T cells in acquired aplastic anemia (dated by TCRdb to between 2017 and 2018). Study-level background: On average, sorted CD4+ and CD8+ cells yielded around 3.5 ug of extracted DNA, with a range of about 0.19 to 30 ug. CD8+CD57+ expansion was defined as frequency above the mean frequency observed in healthy subjects. Beyond this particular receptor, the publication reports: Although roughly 29 CD8+ CDR3 sequences were shared by patients and controls, these sequences appeared highly expressed in patients and within the immunodominant clones of patients. Between patients and healthy controls, no significant difference in CD8+ Simpson's diversity was found (P=0.060).

Turning to this clonotype: Its antigen specificity is not known. No much larger clonotype is one base removed from it; base qualities were not supplied.

CDR1 and CDR2 are drawn from the germline V gene (reference sequence): GTSNPN, SVGIG. The CDR3 runs 15 amino acids, cysteine and phenylalanine included. Only the CDR3 portion is preserved as DNA: 45 bases, with reading frame beginning at the first base. At the junction V is shortened by 2 bases and J by 5 bases; bases outside the gene matches: 11. Patients chosen for sequencing had shown expansion of CD8+CD57+ cells by flow cytometry. Every patient had severe acquired aplastic anemia, diagnosed using the International Study of Aplastic Anemia and Agranulocytosis and Camitta criteria. Patients had received no therapy at the time of blood sampling. TCR repertoires of sorted CD4+ and CD8+ blood T cells from severe aplastic anemia patients and healthy subjects were deep-sequenced in the study. Patients were enrolled in the USA under clinicaltrials.gov protocols 00001620, 01623167, 00001397, 00071045, 00081523 and 00961064. Ficoll-Paque density gradient centrifugation was used to isolate peripheral blood mononuclear cells. Before DNA was extracted, CD4+ and CD8+ T cells were sorted using either FACS or magnetic beads.

Genomic DNA served as template for TCR beta VDJ combination and CDR3 sequence profiling. TCR repertoire sequencing was run on an Illumina HiSeq 2000. The authors' pipeline ran thus. TRBV/TRBJ rearrangement plots, CDR3 size and DJ length profiles, and Simpson's diversity index were used to assess repertoires. The immunodominant clone was defined as the most abundant DNA sequence in deep sequencing data. CDR3 amino acid sequences were screened for sharing across subjects and were compared with published repertoires and the VDJdb database. TCRdb redid the processing of the public reads, applying fastp at Q25 and MiXCR, and retained in-frame beta chains. Rows merge per CDR3 protein into single entries with the most common DNA and genes. TCRdb's processing, not the authors' own work, is the source of the V and J calls. The sample yields about half a million distinct CDR3 sequences; about a third were counted once. The ten largest clones take up roughly 0.8% of the sample.

The V and J genes are TRBV30 and TRBJ1-1; a stretch of 7 junction bases matches TRBD1. The TCR comes from a human donor with aplastic anemia. Sequenced sample: sorted CD4+, CD8+, or CD8+CD57+ T cells (not recorded which) from PBMCs. The sequenced DNA is TGTGCCTGGAGTTTCTCGACAGGGTCAGGAACTGAAGCTTTCTTT. It codes for CAWSFSTGSGTEAFF.